Below are 14 T cell receptor beta chains sequenced from a single sample in a study of shared clonotypes between healthy human individuals. Naive CD8 populations comprised CD45RO-negative cells positively selected for CCR7, excluding terminally differentiated effector memory CD45RA+ cells. Method: immunoSEQ multiplex PCR; TCRdb's copy keeps in-frame clones and lacks some. The sample has millions of clones, over 85% seen once. The sample comprised naive CD8+ T cells sorted from blood. These receptor sequences come from a young man in good health.

The chain has TRBV5-1 and TRBJ2-7, with D tentatively TRBD1 (6 bases). Trimming left V 0 bases short and J 2 bases short, with 18 bases between. Germline loops: CDR1 SGHRS, CDR2 YFSETQ. The CDR3 is made up of 17 amino acids. In nucleotides, the CDR3 is TGCGCCAGCAGCTTGGAAGGGGGTAGCTTTATAACCTACGAGCAGTACTTC. The encoded protein is CASSLEGGSFITYEQYF.

This rearrangement joins TRBV6-5 to TRBJ1-1; 7 nucleotides align to TRBD1. Germline trimming cut 8 bases from V and 4 bases from J; bases unmatched to any gene: 4. From germline, CDR1 is MNHEY and CDR2 SVGAGI. The CDR3 length is 12 residues. CDR3 sequence: CASQGGGTEAFF. CDR3 nucleotide sequence: TGTGCCAGCCAGGGGGGCGGCACTGAAGCTTTCTTT.

CDR3 in amino acids: CASSLVGAVYNEQFF. DNA of the CDR3: TGTGCCAGCAGCTTAGTCGGGGCGGTCTACAATGAGCAGTTCTTC. The rearrangement links TRBV7-9 to TRBJ2-1; tentatively, D is TRBD1 or TRBD2 (5 bases each). The V end was cut by 1 base, the J end by 3 bases, with 10 bases between. Germline lookup yields CDR1 SEHNR and CDR2 FQNEAQ (reference sequence). The CDR3 contains 15 residues.

The DNA of the CDR3 is TGCGCCAGCAGCCAAGATTCGGGAATTACTGAAGCTTTCTTT. Translation gives CASSQDSGITEAFF. This chain connects TRBV4-3 to TRBJ1-1, with no clear D. V lost 0 bases and J 5 bases, leaving 10 bases between the germline ends. The CDR3 spans 14 residues. Germline-derived CDR1 and CDR2 are LGHNA and YSLEER.

V and J are TRBV6-1 and TRBJ1-2; 8 nucleotides agree with TRBD1. The CDR3 has 14 amino acids. Germline V gene lookup returns CDR1 MNHNS and CDR2 SASEGT. Losses at the gene ends were 8 bases for V and 0 bases for J; bases not matched to a gene: 5. The CDR3 sequence: CASLEDRANYGYTF. The CDR3 DNA reads TGTGCCAGCTTGGAGGACAGGGCTAACTATGGCTACACCTTC.

V and J are TRBV6-5 and TRBJ1-6; D gene uncertain. Trimming pared 4 bases from V and 2 bases from J, leaving 12 bases between. This CDR3 comprises 16 residues. The germline V gene encodes CDR1 MNHEY and CDR2 SVGAGI. CDR3 region: CASSSSRLPYNSPLHF. The CDR3 DNA sequence: TGTGCCAGCAGTTCGTCTAGGTTGCCCTATAATTCACCCCTCCACTTT.

A note on this clone: Other DNA sequences in the sample encode the same CDR3. The gene calls are TRBV27 and TRBJ1-1, with unresolved D. CDR1 is MNHEY and CDR2 is SMNVEV in the germline V gene (reference sequence). V was cut by 6 bases and J by 1 base, with 3 bases left in between. The CDR3 is 11 residues long. CDR3 sequence reads: CASSSNTEAFF. Written as DNA, the CDR3 is TGTGCCAGCAGCTCGAACACTGAAGCTTTCTTT.

As for this clone: Different DNA sequences within this sample yield the same CDR3. The gene calls are TRBV18 and TRBJ2-1; TRBD1 matches 9 bases. The CDR3 runs 15 residues. Trimming at V came to 3 bases and at J to 4 bases, leaving 4 bases not matched to a gene. In germline, CDR1 is KGHSH, CDR2 LQKENI. Here the CDR3 reads CASSPRDRVYNEQFF. DNA of the CDR3: TGTGCCAGCTCACCCCGGGACAGGGTTTACAATGAGCAGTTCTTC.

This chain connects TRBV11-2 to TRBJ2-3, with a weak D call TRBD1 (6 bases). The CDR3 is 13 amino acids. V was pared by 8 bases and J by 0 bases, with 9 bases between. The V gene's germline CDR1 is SGHAT and CDR2 FQNNGV. CDR3 region: CASEGDSTDTQYF. The CDR3 bases are TGTGCCAGCGAGGGGGATAGCACAGATACGCAGTATTTT.

The genes are TRBV6-1 and TRBJ2-7, with 8 bases identical to TRBD1. The germline V gene has CDR1 MNHNS and CDR2 SASEGT. The CDR3 length is 14 residues. With 6 bases clipped from V and 3 bases from J, the junction kept 7 bases outside the gene matches. CDR3 coding DNA: TGTGCCAGCAGGATGACAGGGGAGATCTACGAGCAGTACTTC. This encodes CASRMTGEIYEQYF.

This chain uses TRBV4-2 with TRBJ2-2; D is uncertain. V lost 0 bases to trimming and J lost 3 bases, with 20 bases between them. Germline V gene lookup returns CDR1 LGHNA and CDR2 YNFKEQ. The CDR3 loop spans 19 amino acids. This chain's CDR3 is CASSQDMGWWEEDTGELFF. CDR3 bases: TGTGCCAGCAGCCAAGATATGGGGTGGTGGGAAGAGGACACCGGGGAGCTGTTTTTT.

The chain has TRBV4-3 and TRBJ2-2; 10 positions agree with TRBD1. CDR3 length: 16 amino acids. CDR1 is LGHNA, CDR2 YSLEER, per germline. V lost 4 bases, J lost 2 bases, and 4 bases stayed unmatched. CDR3 sequence reads: CASSPGTGANTGELFF. As DNA, the CDR3 is TGCGCCAGCAGCCCGGGGACAGGGGCTAACACCGGGGAGCTGTTTTTT.

The gene calls are TRBV6-1 and TRBJ2-5; the match to TRBD1 covers 7 bases. The V and J ends lost 0 bases and 4 bases, in that order; junction bases with no gene match: 8. The CDR3 is 16 amino acids. Germline V gene sequence: CDR1 MNHNS, CDR2 SASEGT. This chain's CDR3 is CASSEALRTGGETQYF. The CDR3 DNA reads as TGTGCCAGCAGTGAAGCGCTTCGGACAGGAGGAGAGACCCAGTACTTC.

The rearrangement links TRBV6-5 to TRBJ2-7; 8 nucleotides align to TRBD2. J gave up 3 bases and V 7 bases, and 5 bases lay outside the gene matches. Germline V gene data show CDR1 as MNHEY and CDR2 as SVGAGI. The CDR3 loop spans 13 amino acids. The CDR3 region has the DNA TGTGCCAGCAAAATAGCGGGAAGCTACGAGCAGTACTTC. It codes for CASKIAGSYEQYF.